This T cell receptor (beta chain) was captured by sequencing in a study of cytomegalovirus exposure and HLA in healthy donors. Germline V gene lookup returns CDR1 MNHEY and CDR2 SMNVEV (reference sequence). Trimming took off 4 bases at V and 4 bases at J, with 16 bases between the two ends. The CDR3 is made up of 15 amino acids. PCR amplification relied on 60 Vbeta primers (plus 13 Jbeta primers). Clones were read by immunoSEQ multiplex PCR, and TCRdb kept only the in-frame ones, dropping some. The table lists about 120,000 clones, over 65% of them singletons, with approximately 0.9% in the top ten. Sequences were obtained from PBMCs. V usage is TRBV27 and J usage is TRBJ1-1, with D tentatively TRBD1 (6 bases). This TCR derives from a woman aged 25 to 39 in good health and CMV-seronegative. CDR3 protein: CASSSIGGPATEAFF. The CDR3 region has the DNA TGTGCCAGCAGTTCGATCGGGGGGCCCGCCACTGAAGCTTTCTTT.